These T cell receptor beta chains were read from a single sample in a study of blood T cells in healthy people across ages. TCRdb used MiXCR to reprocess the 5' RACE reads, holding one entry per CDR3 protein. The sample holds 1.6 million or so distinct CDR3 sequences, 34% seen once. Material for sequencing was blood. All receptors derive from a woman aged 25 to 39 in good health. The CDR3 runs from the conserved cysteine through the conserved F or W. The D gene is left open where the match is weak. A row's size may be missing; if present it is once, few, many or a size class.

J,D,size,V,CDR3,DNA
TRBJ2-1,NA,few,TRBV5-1,CASSFGGTYTENEQFF,TGCGCCAGCAGCTTCGGGGGCACCTACACGGAAAATGAGCAGTTCTTC
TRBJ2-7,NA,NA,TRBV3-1,CAGSPLGDYEQYF,TGTGCCGGCAGCCCACTCGGGGACTACGAGCAGTACTTC
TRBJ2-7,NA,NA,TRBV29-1,CSGEQGYEQYF,TGCAGCGGAGAACAGGGTTACGAGCAGTACTTC
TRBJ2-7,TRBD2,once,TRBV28,CASSLGRAGGAYEQYF,TGTGCCAGCAGTTTGGGTCGAGCGGGAGGGGCCTACGAGCAGTACTTC
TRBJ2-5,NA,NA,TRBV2,CASRIRGHNSQETQYF,TGTGCCAGCAGGATCCGGGGTCATAACAGTCAAGAGACCCAGTACTTC
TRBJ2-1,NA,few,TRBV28,CVSSSGTSYNEQFF,TGTGTCAGCAGTTCCGGGACAAGTTACAATGAGCAGTTCTTC
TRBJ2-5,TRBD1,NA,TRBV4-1,CASSQRGTVGLGQETQYF,TGCGCCAGCAGCCAACGAGGGACAGTTGGCCTGGGGCAAGAGACCCAGTACTTC
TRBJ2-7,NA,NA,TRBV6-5,CASSYPGAGSAYEQYF,TGTGCCAGCAGTTACCCTGGGGCAGGGTCAGCCTACGAGCAGTACTTC
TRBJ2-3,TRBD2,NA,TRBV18,CASSPRLAGSSDTQYF,TGTGCCAGCTCACCGAGGCTAGCGGGGAGTTCAGATACGCAGTATTTT
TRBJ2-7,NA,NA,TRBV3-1,CASSQEQGGPYEQYF,TGTGCCAGCAGCCAAGAGCAGGGTGGCCCCTACGAGCAGTACTTC
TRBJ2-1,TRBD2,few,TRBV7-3,CASSLRQAGGLYNEQFF,TGTGCCAGCAGCTTAAGGCAGGCGGGGGGCCTCTACAATGAGCAGTTCTTC
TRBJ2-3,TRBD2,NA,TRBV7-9,CASSLALISGSTDTQYF,TGTGCCAGCAGCTTAGCGCTTATTAGCGGGAGCACAGATACGCAGTATTTT
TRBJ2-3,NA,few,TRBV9,CASSADDGSTDTQYF,TGTGCCAGCAGCGCCGACGACGGCAGCACAGATACGCAGTATTTT
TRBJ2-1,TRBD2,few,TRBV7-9,CASSLTGGSRNEQFF,TGTGCCAGCAGCTTAACTGGCGGGAGTAGGAATGAGCAGTTCTTC
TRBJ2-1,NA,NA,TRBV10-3,CAISESGQYNEQFF,TGTGCCATCAGTGAGTCCGGACAGTACAATGAGCAGTTCTTC
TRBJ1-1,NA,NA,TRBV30,CAWSGPRPPNTEAFF,TGTGCCTGGAGTGGACCCCGGCCACCGAACACTGAAGCTTTCTTT
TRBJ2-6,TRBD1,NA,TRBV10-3,CAISESTTGAGANVLTF,TGTGCCATCAGTGAGTCCACGACAGGGGCCGGGGCCAACGTCCTGACTTTC
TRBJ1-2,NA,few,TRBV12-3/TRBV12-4,CASRPLGGGAYGYTF,TGTGCCAGCAGACCTCTAGGGGGGGGGGCGTATGGCTACACCTTC
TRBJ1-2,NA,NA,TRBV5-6,CASSDAGTDPYGYTF,TGTGCCAGCAGCGACGCCGGGACTGACCCCTATGGCTACACCTTC
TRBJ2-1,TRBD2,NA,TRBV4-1,CASSQSGGSYYDRYNEQFF,TGCGCCAGCAGCCAAAGCGGGGGGAGTTACTACGACCGTTACAATGAGCAGTTCTTC
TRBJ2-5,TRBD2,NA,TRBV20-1,CSALLAGGRETQYF,TGCAGTGCGCTACTAGCGGGGGGGCGAGAGACCCAGTACTTC
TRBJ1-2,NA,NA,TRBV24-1,CATSDGHYGYTF,TGTGCCACCAGTGATGGACACTATGGCTACACCTTC
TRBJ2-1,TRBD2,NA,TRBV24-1,CATSDSQGGINEQFF,TGTGCCACCAGTGATTCGCAGGGAGGGATCAATGAGCAGTTCTTC
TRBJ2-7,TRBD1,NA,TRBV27,CASNETRQGIGQYF,TGTGCCAGCAACGAGACCCGACAGGGTATAGGGCAGTACTTC
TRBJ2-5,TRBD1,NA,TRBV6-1,CASSERDRGGQETQYF,TGTGCCAGCAGTGAAAGGGACAGGGGAGGGCAAGAGACCCAGTACTTC
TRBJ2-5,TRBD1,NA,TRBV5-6,CASSRLEQGKETQYF,TGTGCCAGCAGCCGCTTGGAACAGGGGAAAGAGACCCAGTACTTC
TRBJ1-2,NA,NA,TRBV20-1,CSARDIVKGANYGYTF,TGCAGTGCTAGAGATATTGTAAAGGGTGCTAACTATGGCTACACCTTC
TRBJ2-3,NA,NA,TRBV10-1,CASILSTGRDTQYF,TGCGCCAGCATCCTGTCGACTGGCAGGGATACGCAGTATTTT
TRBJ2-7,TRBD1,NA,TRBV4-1,CASSHYPGTGDIYEQYF,TGCGCCAGCAGCCATTACCCCGGGACAGGGGACATCTACGAGCAGTACTTC
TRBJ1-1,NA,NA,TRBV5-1,CASSLYPGENTEAFF,TGCGCCAGCAGCTTGTATCCAGGGGAGAACACTGAAGCTTTCTTT
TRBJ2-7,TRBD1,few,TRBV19,CASSTDRGQHEQYF,TGTGCCAGTAGTACCGACAGGGGACAGCACGAGCAGTACTTC
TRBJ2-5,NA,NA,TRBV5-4,CASNPTGGGQETQYF,TGTGCCAGCAACCCTACCGGAGGGGGTCAAGAGACCCAGTACTTC
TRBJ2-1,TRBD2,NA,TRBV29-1,CSVEGPIASGTENEQFF,TGCAGCGTTGAGGGGCCAATTGCTAGCGGGACGGAAAATGAGCAGTTCTTC
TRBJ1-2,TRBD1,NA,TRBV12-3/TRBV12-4,CASSPPTGLGGYTF,TGTGCCAGCAGTCCACCGACAGGGCTGGGTGGCTACACCTTC
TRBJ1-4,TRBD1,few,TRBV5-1,CASSTGQAATNEKLFF,TGCGCCAGCAGTACCGGACAGGCTGCAACTAATGAAAAACTGTTTTTT
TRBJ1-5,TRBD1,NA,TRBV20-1,CSACDRESNQPQHF,TGCAGTGCTTGTGACAGGGAAAGCAATCAGCCCCAGCATTTT
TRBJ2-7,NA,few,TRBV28,CASSPTGRTRSPYEQYF,TGTGCCAGCAGCCCTACGGGTCGGACAAGGTCCCCCTACGAGCAGTACTTC
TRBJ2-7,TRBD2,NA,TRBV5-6,CASSWGVTSGSSYEQYF,TGTGCCAGCAGCTGGGGGGTCACTAGCGGGAGCTCCTACGAGCAGTACTTC
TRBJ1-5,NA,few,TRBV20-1,CSARDRVDNNQPQHF,TGCAGTGCTAGAGATCGTGTGGACAACAATCAGCCCCAGCATTTT
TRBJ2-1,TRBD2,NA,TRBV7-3,CASSLNGGRTYNEQFF,TGTGCCAGCAGCTTAAACGGCGGGAGAACCTACAATGAGCAGTTCTTC
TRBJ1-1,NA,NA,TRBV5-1,CASSSGGYQRETEAFF,TGCGCCAGCAGCTCCGGCGGCTACCAGAGGGAGACTGAAGCTTTCTTT
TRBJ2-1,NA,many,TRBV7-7,CASSLAISHEQFF,TGTGCCAGCAGCTTAGCCATATCCCATGAGCAGTTCTTC
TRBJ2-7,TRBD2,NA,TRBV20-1,CSVRGGLAAYEQYF,TGCAGTGTACGGGGAGGACTAGCCGCATACGAGCAGTACTTC
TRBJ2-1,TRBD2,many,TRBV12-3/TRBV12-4,CASSKMTSGVDNEQFF,TGTGCCAGCAGTAAAATGACTAGCGGGGTTGACAATGAGCAGTTCTTC